The rows below give T cell receptor beta chains drawn from one sample of a study of CD8+CD57+ T cells in acquired aplastic anemia. TCRdb re-derived calls from the reads in MiXCR, one entry per CDR3 protein. In the table there are about 98,000 distinct CDR3 sequences, around 68% of which are singletons. The material sequenced was sorted CD4+, CD8+, or CD8+CD57+ T cells (not recorded which) from PBMCs. The receptors originated from a human donor with aplastic anemia. Each CDR3 is given with its conserved first and last residue.

TRBV5-5	14	TRBJ1-4	CASSWGAMGEKLFF
TRBV7-2	12	TRBJ2-7	CASGTTVYEQYF
TRBV12-3/TRBV12-4	14	TRBJ2-3	CASSPGTSTDTQYF
TRBV24-1	15	TRBJ1-2	CATSDGPSTNYGYTF
TRBV20-1	14	TRBJ1-1	CSAPRQGANTEAFF
TRBV20-1	15	TRBJ1-6	CSARDEGLVNSPLHF
TRBV24-1	14	TRBJ2-5	CATSARGTEETQYF
TRBV2	13	TRBJ1-1	CANSNHRNTEAFF
TRBV20-1	14	TRBJ2-7	CSASSGSASYEQYF
TRBV7-9	14	TRBJ1-6	CASSLEGVDSPLHF
TRBV9	17	TRBJ2-2	CASSVKRDRANTGELFF
TRBV9	16	TRBJ2-3	CASSVTDFPRADTQYF
TRBV29-1	14	TRBJ2-7	CSVEDRSGQYEQYF
TRBV5-1	12	TRBJ2-7	CASSSQDYEQYF
TRBV7-8	17	TRBJ2-5	CASSLGQGGIGKETQYF
TRBV7-9	16	TRBJ2-5	CASSHWTSGEQETQYF
TRBV7-2	13	TRBJ2-7	CASSLANSYEQYF
TRBV24-1	16	TRBJ2-6	CATSDSTAPGANVLTF
TRBV7-6	14	TRBJ2-7	CASSVSGVGGEQYF
TRBV10-3	16	TRBJ1-5	CAISETGALVGKPQHF
TRBV5-1	14	TRBJ1-6	CASSLVQGPSPLHF
TRBV25-1	13	TRBJ1-3	CASSLRYGNTIYF
TRBV9	16	TRBJ1-1	CASSALVGGTRAEAFF
TRBV29-1	13	TRBJ2-7	CSVEDYRSYEQYF
TRBV7-6	14	TRBJ1-1	CASSLRVMNTEAFF
TRBV20-1	11	TRBJ2-3	CSGGPADTQYF
TRBV11-1	15	TRBJ2-1	CASSEREAVIDEQFF
TRBV20-1	13	TRBJ1-3	CSAGQGDSNTIYF
TRBV7-8	16	TRBJ2-7	CASSQEGGFLPYEQYF
TRBV20-1	14	TRBJ2-1	CSASGLAGYNEQFF
TRBV5-4	16	TRBJ2-3	CASSSGLAGSTDTQYF
TRBV20-1	14	TRBJ1-2	CSARDPGGNYGYTF
TRBV29-1	13	TRBJ2-7	CSAQWGLNWEQCF
TRBV15	11	TRBJ2-3	CATSPGGTQYF
TRBV10-2	13	TRBJ1-5	CASSQASNQPQHF
TRBV19	13	TRBJ2-1	CASSVGQGREQFF
TRBV20-1	14	TRBJ1-4	CSARDLGGEEKLFF
TRBV20-1	15	TRBJ2-7	CSARDVITVVHEQYF
TRBV19	13	TRBJ2-3	CASSIAGTDTQYF
TRBV29-1	11	TRBJ2-7	CSVLGSYEQYF
TRBV7-6	15	TRBJ2-2	CASTKTGTNTGELFF
TRBV20-1	11	TRBJ1-1	CSARGHTEAFF
TRBV7-6	14	TRBJ2-7	CASSYDRGPYEQYF
TRBV12-3/TRBV12-4	11	TRBJ1-5	CASSLHQPQHF
TRBV15	15	TRBJ2-7	CATSREIGPSYEQYF
TRBV7-2	13	TRBJ2-7	CASSEGPSYEQYF
TRBV12-3/TRBV12-4	20	TRBJ1-4	CASNLFGGAKNWPTNEKLFF
TRBV11-2	15	TRBJ2-3	CASRTPGLSTDTQYF
TRBV7-3	15	TRBJ2-7	CASSLGTSGRNEQYF
TRBV20-1	13	TRBJ1-2	CSARKEEAYGYTF
TRBV7-3	15	TRBJ1-2	CASSLSPDANYGYTF